The present entry profiles one TCR beta chain with its context. The antigen remains unidentified. The data originate from a study of T cell clonotyping in hematopoietic cell transplantation. Here immunoSEQ multiplex PCR was the method, and the copy in TCRdb shows in-frame clones only, minus some. The data contain some 14,000 clones, around 94% of them singletons. Notes on the study in general: Cells were unsorted, so CD4 and CD8 contributions were not separated. After transplant, recipient diversity fell while pathologically expanded clonotypes grew through day 180.

The material sequenced was PBMCs, taken 30 days after allogeneic stem cell transplant. This receptor was taken from a male patient between 55 and 70 years old who had an allogeneic stem cell transplant from an unrelated donor, so the T cells may come from the graft donor. Some clones in this sample may be carry-over from other donors' samples.

The CDR3 loop reads CASSLSYSGYTGELFF. CDR3 nucleotide sequence: TGTGCCAGCAGCTTAAGCTATAGCGGATACACCGGGGAGCTGTTTTTT. V is TRBV7-2 and J is TRBJ2-2; tentatively, D is TRBD2 (6 bases). The V and J ends lost 2 bases and 3 bases respectively, with 13 bases between them. This CDR3 comprises 16 residues. In germline, CDR1 is SGHTA, CDR2 FQGNSA.